These 4 T cell receptor beta chains were sequenced from one sample in a study of regulatory T cells in long-lasting Graves disease. The TCR beta library used iRepertoire HTBI primers with Arm-PCR amplification of CDR3. MiXCR was run by TCRdb on the multiplex PCR reads, yielding one entry per CDR3 protein. Of 680,000 or so distinct CDR3 sequences in the sample, 15% to 20% were seen once. Time point: newly diagnosed GD, antithyroid drugs for less than 3 months. RNA extracted from PBMCs served as the sequencing template. The same specimen was also included in a second study, on T cells in Graves' hyperthyroidism and ophthalmopathy.

The sample in question was peripheral blood mononuclear cells (PBMCs), obtained at new diagnosis, from a patient treated with antithyroid drugs. Receptors originate from a woman aged 25 to 39 with Graves disease.

The V call is TRBV7-2, the J call TRBJ2-7; D gene uncertain. The CDR3 extends over 11 amino acids. Trimming cost V 5 bases and J 7 bases, with 9 bases left between them. Looked up from germline, CDR1 is SGHTA and CDR2 is FQGNSA. CDR3 DNA: TGTGCCAGCAGCCGTGGTTGGGAGCAGTACTTC. It translates to CASSRGWEQYF.

This clonotype was seen many times. The rearrangement joins TRBV5-1 to TRBJ1-2; 8 nucleotides align to TRBD1. J was trimmed by 7 bases and V by 0 bases; bases with no gene match: 8. Germline V gene data show CDR1 as SGHRS and CDR2 as YFSETQ. The CDR3 length is 15 residues. The CDR3 region is CASSLAPGGFSGYTF. As DNA, the CDR3 is TGCGCCAGCAGCTTGGCCCCAGGGGGCTTCAGTGGCTACACCTTC.

This clonotype has a handful of counts. The genes are TRBV19 and TRBJ2-3; TRBD2 is a possible D gene (5 bases). Germline V CDR1 and CDR2: LNHDA, SQIVND (reference sequence). V was shortened by 6 bases and J by 2 bases, with 12 bases between the two germline ends. The CDR3 is 14 amino acids. The CDR3 spells CASRGLRDTDTQYF. CDR3 DNA sequence: TGTGCCAGTAGAGGACTCCGGGACACAGATACGCAGTATTTT.

This clonotype showed up just a few times. The DNA of the CDR3 is TGTGCCAGCAGTCCCCCGGCGGTTGGTGGCTACACCTTC. Translated: CASSPPAVGGYTF. The rearrangement joins TRBV28 to TRBJ1-2, with D unresolved. This CDR3 region has 13 residues. The V end was cut by 5 bases, the J end by 7 bases, with 14 bases between. The germline CDR1 and CDR2 sequences are MDHEN and SYDVKM.